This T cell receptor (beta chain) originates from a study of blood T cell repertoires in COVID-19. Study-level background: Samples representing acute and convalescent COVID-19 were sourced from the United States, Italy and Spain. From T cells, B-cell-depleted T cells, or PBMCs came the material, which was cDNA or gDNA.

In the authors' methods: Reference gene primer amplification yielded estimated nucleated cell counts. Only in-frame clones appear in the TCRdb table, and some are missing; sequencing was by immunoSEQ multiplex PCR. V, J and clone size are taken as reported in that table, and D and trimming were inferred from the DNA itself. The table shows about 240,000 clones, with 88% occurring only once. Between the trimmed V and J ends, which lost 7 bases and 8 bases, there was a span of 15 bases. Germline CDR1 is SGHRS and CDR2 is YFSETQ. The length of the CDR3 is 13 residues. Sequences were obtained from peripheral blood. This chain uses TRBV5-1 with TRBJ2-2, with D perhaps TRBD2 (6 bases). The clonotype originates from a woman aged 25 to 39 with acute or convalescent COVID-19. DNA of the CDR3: TGCGCCAGCGCCGGGAGTTTGGCGGGGGAGCTGTTTTTT. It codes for CASAGSLAGELFF.